The 23 T cell receptor beta chains given below trace back to one sample, sequenced in a study of identical twins. TCRdb reanalysed the 5' RACE reads using MiXCR and keeps one entry per CDR3 protein. The sample records 470,000 or so distinct CDR3 sequences, 20% to 25% being singletons. The same sample was also studied in work on T cells expressing NK-cell markers.

Input material: CD4+ T cells sorted from blood. The source is a woman aged 18-30 years in good health.

V usage is TRBV12-5 and J usage is TRBJ2-5, with D perhaps matching TRBD2 (5 bases). Germline lookup yields CDR1 LGHNT and CDR2 FRNRAP. The CDR3 sequence is 14 residues long. Trimming took 6 bases from V and 4 from J, leaving 15 bases between them. The CDR3 DNA follows: TGTGCTAGTGGCAGCACTAGGGAAGGAGAGACCCAGTACTTC. Protein sequence: CASGSTREGETQYF.

The V gene is TRBV11-2, the J gene TRBJ2-4; D remains unclear. Germline V gene sequence: CDR1 SGHAT, CDR2 FQNNGV. Trimming cost V 7 bases and J 1 base, with 14 bases left between them. The CDR3 is 15 residues long. CDR3 sequence (DNA): TGTGCCAGCACCGCTTTAGGAGTGGCCAAAAACATTCAGTACTTC. This encodes CASTALGVAKNIQYF.

This clonotype occurred a few times. The genes are TRBV4-2 and TRBJ1-1, with 8 bases that match TRBD1. Germline V gene sequence: CDR1 LGHNA, CDR2 YNFKEQ. CDR3 length: 14 amino acids. V shed 4 bases, J shed 3 bases, and the junction held 4 bases outside the gene matches. This chain's CDR3 is CASSRADRDTEAFF. As DNA, the CDR3 is TGTGCCAGCAGCCGAGCGGACAGGGACACTGAAGCTTTCTTT.

The chain couples TRBV20-1 to TRBJ2-5, with TRBD2 identical over 7 bases. This CDR3 is 15 amino acids long. V trimming: 7 bases; J trimming: 1 base; junction bases outside the gene matches: 12. Germline assignment: CDR1 DFQATT and CDR2 SNEGSKA (reference sequence). The CDR3 spells CSVRGRGGTQETQYF. CDR3 DNA sequence: TGCAGTGTCAGAGGGCGCGGGGGAACCCAAGAGACCCAGTACTTC.

This clonotype occurred many times. The chain uses TRBV7-9 and TRBJ1-2; 7 bases are shared with TRBD1. CDR3 length: 15 residues. Looked up from germline, CDR1 is SEHNR and CDR2 is FQNEAQ (reference sequence). The junction had 6 bases not matched to a gene; V was cut back by 1 base and J by 4 bases. CDR3 region: CASSLGGDRAYGYTF. CDR3 coding DNA: TGTGCCAGCAGCTTAGGAGGAGACAGGGCCTATGGCTACACCTTC.

This rearrangement joins TRBV7-9 to TRBJ2-5, with 12 bases fitting TRBD2. The CDR3 is 16 residues long. Trimming at V came to 2 bases and at J to 4 bases, leaving 5 bases not matched to a gene. Germline V CDR1 and CDR2: SEHNR, FQNEAQ (reference sequence). The CDR3 DNA follows: TGTGCCAGCAGCTTATCGACTAGCGGGAGTGCAGAGACCCAGTACTTC. Protein product: CASSLSTSGSAETQYF.

The V and J genes are TRBV11-2 and TRBJ1-6; 7 bases line up with TRBD1. V lost 4 bases, J lost 9 bases, and 9 bases stayed unmatched. The CDR3 totals 15 residues. The V gene's germline CDR1 is SGHAT and CDR2 FQNNGV. The CDR3 here is CASSSQGGRASPLHF. The DNA for the CDR3 is TGTGCCAGCAGCTCCCAAGGGGGCCGGGCTTCACCCCTCCACTTT.

The chain links TRBV25-1 to TRBJ2-7, with D tentatively TRBD1 or TRBD2 (5 bases each). Germline values: CDR1 MGHDK, CDR2 SYGVNS. With 3 bases removed from V and 3 bases from J, the gap between germline ends came to 12 bases. The CDR3 length is 14 residues. The CDR3 here is CASSDNRGRYEQYF. CDR3 DNA sequence: TGTGCCAGCAGTGATAACCGGGGACGCTACGAGCAGTACTTC.

The J gene is TRBJ2-7, the V gene TRBV12-3 or TRBV12-4; 7 bases agree with TRBD1. This CDR3 spans 15 amino acids. Trimming at V came to 6 bases and at J to 0 bases, leaving 8 bases not matched to a gene. CDR3 bases: TGTGCCAGCAGAGAACAGGGGCGTCGCTCCTACGAGCAGTACTTC. It yields the protein CASREQGRRSYEQYF.

This clonotype was picked up a small number of times. The chain is built from TRBV7-2 and TRBJ1-2, with D unclear. CDR1 and CDR2 (germline): SGHTA, FQGNSA. V lost 2 bases and J lost 4, with 11 bases in between. The CDR3 has 14 residues. The CDR3 region has the DNA TGTGCCAGCAGCTTATCCGTGGGGATCTATGGCTACACCTTC. Protein sequence: CASSLSVGIYGYTF. Filled out from reference TRBV7-2 and TRBJ1-2, the complete variable domain reads GAGVSQSPSNKVTEKGKDVELRCDPISGHTALYWYRQSLGQGLEFLIYFQGNSAPDKSGLPSDRFSAERTGGSVSTLTIQRTQQEDSAVYLCASSLSVGIYGYTFGSGTRLTVV.

J is TRBJ1-5 and V is TRBV7-2, with D perhaps TRBD1 (5 bases). The CDR3 is 13 amino acids. CDR1 is SGHTA and CDR2 is FQGNSA in the germline V gene. V lost 8 bases and J 1 base, leaving 9 bases between the germline ends. CDR3 nucleotides: TGTGCCAGCGGGAGGGGCAGCAATCAGCCCCAGCATTTT. Translated: CASGRGSNQPQHF.

This sequence joins TRBV5-1 and TRBJ2-7; D may be TRBD2 (5 bases). CDR3 length equals 15 residues. The ends were cut back, 2 bases at V and 2 bases at J, with 14 bases in the middle. CDR1 and CDR2 from the germline V gene are SGHRS and YFSETQ. CDR3 DNA: TGCGCCAGCAGCTTCGTCGGACTGTTAGCCTACGAGCAGTACTTC. Translation gives CASSFVGLLAYEQYF. Drawing the rest from reference TRBV5-1 and TRBJ2-7, the complete variable domain is KAGVTQTPRYLIKTRGQQVTLSCSPISGHRSVSWYQQTPGQGLQFLFEYFSETQRNKGNFPGRFSGRQFSNSRSEMNVSTLELGDSALYLCASSFVGLLAYEQYFGPGTRLTVT.

This clonotype has a single count. This chain links TRBV7-3 with TRBJ2-1, with D uncertain. CDR3 size: 13 residues. The V end lost 4 bases, the J end lost 7 bases, and 11 bases lay between the germline ends. Per germline, CDR1 SGHTA and CDR2 FQGTGA. CDR3 bases: TGTGCCAGCAGCTATTCCCTTGGGAATGAGCAGTTCTTC. Its translation: CASSYSLGNEQFF.

The chain links TRBV20-1 to TRBJ2-1, with D uncertain. Per germline, CDR1 DFQATT and CDR2 SNEGSKA (reference sequence). CDR3 length: 16 residues. Trimming removed 0 bases from V and 0 bases from J, with 12 bases in between. Here the CDR3 reads CSARDLEPSSYNEQFF. As DNA, the CDR3 is TGCAGTGCTAGAGATCTAGAACCCAGCTCCTACAATGAGCAGTTCTTC.

This clonotype came up a few times. The chain joins TRBV2 to TRBJ2-1; 13 bases agree with TRBD2. CDR1 and CDR2 (germline): SNHLY, FYNNEI. J was trimmed by 1 base and V by 5 bases; bases with no gene match: 11. CDR3 size: 19 residues. This CDR3 reads CASSYSGTSGIGSYNEQFF. CDR3 DNA sequence: TGTGCCAGCAGTTACTCCGGGACTAGCGGGATTGGGTCCTACAATGAGCAGTTCTTC. The variable domain in full, completed from reference TRBV2 and TRBJ2-1, reads EPEVTQTPSHQVTQMGQEVILRCVPISNHLYFYWYRQILGQKVEFLVSFYNNEISEKSEIFDDQFSVERPDGSNFTLKIRSTKLEDSAMYFCASSYSGTSGIGSYNEQFFGPGTRLTVL.

This clonotype was observed at least ten times. This chain connects TRBV7-9 to TRBJ1-1; D gene unclear. The CDR3 length is 14 residues. The V and J ends lost 1 base and 5 bases respectively, with 11 bases between them. CDR1 and CDR2 (germline): SEHNR, FQNEAQ (reference sequence). CDR3 amino acids: CASSLGGSGTEAFF. As DNA, the CDR3 is TGTGCCAGCAGCTTAGGGGGTTCTGGGACTGAAGCTTTCTTT.

The table lists this clonotype with a few counts. The chain is built from TRBV29-1 and TRBJ1-3; D is unresolved. Germline loops: CDR1 SQVTM, CDR2 ANQGSEA. V was shortened by 7 bases and J by 0 bases, with 13 bases between the two germline ends. This CDR3 comprises 14 residues. The CDR3 bases are TGCAGCGCTGTTATTAGGATCTCTGGAAACACCATATATTTT. Its protein product is CSAVIRISGNTIYF.

This clonotype was detected only a few times. The V gene is TRBV20-1, the J gene TRBJ1-3; possibly TRBD1 for D (6 bases). CDR1 and CDR2 from the germline V gene are DFQATT and SNEGSKA (reference sequence). CDR3 size: 14 residues. V lost 6 bases, J lost 1 base, and 13 bases lay in between. The CDR3 bases are TGCAGTGCCGTAAACAGGGATTCTGGAAACACCATATATTTT. Its translation is CSAVNRDSGNTIYF.

The chain joins TRBV5-5 to TRBJ2-1; no definite D call. There are 12 residues in the CDR3. Germline V gene data show CDR1 as SGHKS and CDR2 as YYEKEE (reference sequence). Trimming removed 0 bases from V and 10 bases from J, with 8 bases in between. CDR3 amino acids: CASSLAGLEQFF. The DNA for the CDR3 is TGTGCCAGCAGCTTGGCCGGTCTGGAGCAGTTCTTC.

The rearrangement links TRBV11-3 to TRBJ2-5, with 8 bases aligning to TRBD1. Germline V CDR1 and CDR2: SGHNT, YENEEA. This CDR3 is 16 amino acids long. V was clipped by 1 base and J by 0 bases; unmatched bases: 4. CDR3 loop: CASSLGDRLYQETQYF. CDR3 in DNA: TGTGCCAGCAGCTTAGGGGACAGGCTGTACCAAGAGACCCAGTACTTC. The entire variable domain, with the rest obtained from reference TRBV11-3 and TRBJ2-5, is as follows: EAGVVQSPRYKIIEKKQPVAFWCNPISGHNTLYWYLQNLGQGPELLIRYENEEAVDDSQLPKDRFSAERLKGVDSTLKIQPAELGDSAVYLCASSLGDRLYQETQYFGPGTRLLVL.

This rearrangement joins TRBV5-6 to TRBJ2-7, with D possibly being TRBD1 or TRBD2 (6 bases each). V was cut by 4 bases and J by 6 bases, with 20 bases left in between. The germline V gene has CDR1 SGHDT and CDR2 YYEEEE. This CDR3 contains 15 residues. CDR3 in amino acids: CASSPLQGRPVEQYF. The CDR3 region has the DNA TGTGCCAGCAGCCCATTGCAGGGGAGGCCCGTCGAGCAGTACTTC.

The chain uses TRBV20-1 and TRBJ2-1; 8 nucleotides agree with TRBD2. Germline trimming cut 3 bases from V and 8 bases from J; bases unmatched to any gene: 15. The CDR3 covers 16 residues. Germline V gives CDR1 DFQATT, CDR2 SNEGSKA (reference sequence). This chain's CDR3 is CSASGGTGGPGHEQFF. CDR3 nucleotides: TGCAGTGCTAGCGGAGGGACGGGAGGGCCGGGTCATGAGCAGTTCTTC.

This clonotype was detected many times. The rearrangement joins TRBV7-2 to TRBJ2-7; the match to TRBD2 covers 7 bases. Germline V gene data show CDR1 as SGHTA and CDR2 as FQGNSA. V was pared by 1 base and J by 3 bases, with 3 bases of the junction left unmatched. This CDR3 is built from 14 residues. The CDR3 sequence: CASSLGAGDYEQYF. CDR3 coding DNA: TGTGCCAGCAGCTTAGGGGCGGGGGACTACGAGCAGTACTTC.